This T cell receptor (beta chain) stems from a study of CD4 T cells in relation to SARS-CoV-2 and coronaviruses. Points on this clone: Its target is not known.

CD4+ T cells from unexposed donors were obtained before the COVID-19 pandemic (2011-2018). The cells were cultured for about ten days before CD4+ T cells were isolated. Cells permitting, SARS-CoV-2 S/N and four cold-coronavirus spikes were tested on unexposed-donor CD4+ T cells. Sequencing was performed with immunoSEQ multiplex PCR; in TCRdb, only in-frame clones are kept and a portion is missing. Found here are around 23,000 clones, around 80% of them singletons; the top ten hold 29%. The V end lost 2 bases, the J end lost 6 bases, and 8 bases lay between the germline ends. The CDR3 extends over 14 amino acids. Germline CDR1 reads SGHAT; CDR2 reads FQDESV (reference sequence).

The sequencing input was CD4+ T cells from PBMCs, cultured in vitro. The rearrangement uses TRBV11-1 and TRBJ1-6; D is perhaps TRBD1 (6 bases). This receptor was obtained from a human donor in good health. The DNA for the CDR3 is TGTGCCAGCAGCTTACTGGACAGTAATTCACCCCTCCACTTT. Its translation is CASSLLDSNSPLHF.